A single sample gave rise to the 22 T cell receptor beta chains below, sequenced in a study of CD8 T cells in Susac syndrome. Roughly 0.45 to 1 ug RNA was reverse transcribed with random hexamers. Via MiXCR, TCRdb re-called the immunoSEQ multiplex PCR reads, giving one row per CDR3 protein. This sample has over 100,000 distinct CDR3 sequences, with around 97% found just once. The sample taken for sequencing was CD4+ T cells from PBMCs. The receptors stem from a human donor in good health.

The V call is TRBV11-2, the J call TRBJ2-4; D gene unclear. Trimming pared 5 bases from V and 5 bases from J, leaving 1 base between. CDR1 SGHAT and CDR2 FQNNGV come from the germline V gene. This CDR3 contains 10 residues. The CDR3 DNA follows: TGTGCCAGCAGCCAAAACATTCAGTACTTC. Translating gives CASSQNIQYF.

The chain couples TRBV29-1 to TRBJ2-3; D is ambiguous. Germline lookup yields CDR1 SQVTM and CDR2 ANQGSEA. The CDR3 runs 14 residues. Trimming left V 8 bases short and J 0 bases short, with 15 bases between. CDR3 protein: CSHKAVLSTDTQYF. The CDR3 DNA follows: TGCAGCCATAAAGCAGTCCTAAGCACAGATACGCAGTATTTT.

In this sample, this clonotype turned up once. This chain uses TRBV7-2 with TRBJ2-3; tentatively, D is TRBD2 (5 bases). This CDR3 region has 13 residues. Germline CDR1 SGHTA, CDR2 FQGNSA. V was cut by 5 bases and J by 6 bases, with 12 bases left in between. CDR3: CASSETRRDTQYF. CDR3 in DNA: TGTGCCAGCAGCGAAACGCGGAGGGATACGCAGTATTTT.

The chain couples TRBV12-3 or TRBV12-4 to TRBJ2-5; 8 bases agree with TRBD1. Trimming at V came to 7 bases and at J to 7 bases, leaving 5 bases not matched to a gene. The CDR3 runs to 12 residues. CDR3 DNA sequence: TGTGCCAGCACCGATACAGGGGGGACCCAGTACTTC. Its protein is CASTDTGGTQYF.

The chain employs TRBV20-1 and TRBJ2-2, with 10 positions matching TRBD2. Germline CDR1 and CDR2: DFQATT and SNEGSKA (reference sequence). This CDR3 is built from 16 residues. J gave up 2 bases and V 6 bases, and 9 bases lay outside the gene matches. CDR3 in DNA: TGCAGTGCAAGAAAAAGACTAGCGGGTAACACCGGGGAGCTGTTTTTT. This gives the protein CSARKRLAGNTGELFF.

The V call is TRBV28, the J call TRBJ2-5, with TRBD1 identical over 11 bases. The germline V gene encodes CDR1 MDHEN and CDR2 SYDVKM. Trimming at V came to 8 bases and at J to 4 bases, leaving 12 bases not matched to a gene. The CDR3 sequence is 16 residues long. CDR3 in amino acids: CASGYRPGTGGETQYF. The DNA of the CDR3 is TGTGCCAGCGGATACAGACCTGGGACAGGGGGAGAGACCCAGTACTTC.

The chain has TRBV12-5 and TRBJ2-7, with 11 bases that match TRBD2. With V trimmed by 5 bases and J by 6 bases, 9 bases remained unmatched. This CDR3 comprises 15 residues. The V gene's germline CDR1 is LGHNT and CDR2 FRNRAP. The CDR3 loop reads CASGASGRTFREQYF. The CDR3 DNA follows: TGTGCTAGTGGTGCTAGCGGGAGGACTTTTCGCGAGCAGTACTTC.

The chain recombines TRBV29-1 with TRBJ1-1, with a possible D match to TRBD1 (6 bases). There are 14 residues in the CDR3. V shed 7 bases and J shed 3 bases, with 18 bases lying between them. Germline V lookup: CDR1 SQVTM, CDR2 ANQGSEA. CDR3 sequence (DNA): TGCAGCGCCAGGGGTTTTGGGGGGGACACTGAAGCTTTCTTT. It specifies CSARGFGGDTEAFF. Drawing the rest from reference TRBV29-1 and TRBJ1-1, the complete variable domain is SAVISQKPSRDICQRGTSLTIQCQVDSQVTMMFWYRQQPGQSLTLIATANQGSEATYESGFVIDKFPISRPNLTFSTLTVSNMSPEDSSIYLCSARGFGGDTEAFFGQGTRLTVV.

This chain links TRBV5-1 with TRBJ2-1; D not resolved. The CDR3 runs 15 residues. Germline CDR1 is SGHRS and CDR2 is YFSETQ. V dropped 4 bases and J dropped 0 bases, with 11 bases sitting between them. Here the CDR3 reads CASSQTRSSYNEQFF. DNA for the CDR3: TGCGCCAGCAGCCAAACTCGCAGCTCCTACAATGAGCAGTTCTTC.

CDR3 sequence: CAISDAGHQETQYF. The DNA for the CDR3 is TGTGCCATCAGTGACGCGGGTCACCAAGAGACCCAGTACTTC. The chain has TRBV10-3 and TRBJ2-5, with D possibly matching TRBD2 (5 bases). V was trimmed by 3 bases and J by 0 bases, leaving 8 bases between them. The CDR3 loop spans 14 amino acids. Germline CDR1 and CDR2: ENHRY and SYGVKD.

The V call is TRBV2, the J call TRBJ2-5; TRBD1 might be the D (5 bases). V lost 4 bases to trimming and J lost 4 bases, with 10 bases between them. The CDR3 is made up of 13 amino acids. Germline V gene data show CDR1 as SNHLY and CDR2 as FYNNEI. The CDR3 DNA is TGTGCCAGCAGTGGGGGTACAGGAGAGACCCAGTACTTC. Its translation: CASSGGTGETQYF.

V and J are TRBV2 and TRBJ1-1; TRBD1 matches at 10 bases. Trimming took 8 bases from V and 5 from J; bases not matched to a gene: 8. The germline V gene has CDR1 SNHLY and CDR2 FYNNEI. The CDR3 extends over 14 amino acids. CDR3 loop: CASDRDRGGTEAFF. The DNA of the CDR3 is TGTGCCAGCGATCGGGACAGGGGAGGAACTGAAGCTTTCTTT.

This chain uses TRBV28 with TRBJ1-5; TRBD1 matches at 8 bases. Germline CDR1 and CDR2: MDHEN and SYDVKM. The CDR3 is 15 amino acids. Trimming at V came to 6 bases and at J to 0 bases, leaving 4 bases not matched to a gene. CDR3: CASRLQGDSNQPQHF. As DNA, the CDR3 is TGTGCCAGCAGGCTACAGGGGGATAGCAATCAGCCCCAGCATTTT.

The V gene is TRBV7-2, the J gene TRBJ2-5; D perhaps matches TRBD1 (5 bases). CDR3 length: 14 amino acids. Trimming removed 0 bases at V and 2 bases at J, with 7 bases between. Germline V gene sequence: CDR1 SGHTA, CDR2 FQGNSA. The CDR3 here is CASSLAGVQETQYF. In DNA form, the CDR3 reads TGTGCCAGCAGCTTAGCAGGGGTACAAGAGACCCAGTACTTC.

The V call is TRBV24-1, the J call TRBJ2-1; D is possibly TRBD2 (5 bases). The CDR3 extends over 14 amino acids. The germline V and J ends were trimmed by 3 bases and 7 bases, with 12 bases remaining between them. Germline-derived CDR1 and CDR2 are KGHDR and SFDVKD. As DNA, the CDR3 is TGTGCCACCAGTGATCCTCCGGGGAAGAATGAGCAGTTCTTC. It codes for CATSDPPGKNEQFF.

This CDR3 is CASSFDPKAFF. CDR3 DNA sequence: TGTGCCAGCAGCTTTGACCCCAAAGCTTTCTTT. The rearrangement links TRBV7-9 to TRBJ1-1; D is ambiguous. Looked up from germline, CDR1 is SEHNR and CDR2 is FQNEAQ (reference sequence). Trimming stripped 3 bases from V and 9 bases from J, with 8 bases between. The CDR3 extends over 11 amino acids.

CDR3 coding DNA: TGTGCCTGGAGTATTGGGACAGGGGACAATCAGCCCCAGCATTTT. Translated, it gives CAWSIGTGDNQPQHF. The genes are TRBV30 and TRBJ1-5; 10 positions match TRBD1. From germline, CDR1 is GTSNPN and CDR2 SVGIG (reference sequence). This CDR3 has 15 residues. V dropped 2 bases and J dropped 3; count of bases not matched to a gene: 4.

This clonotype was picked up one time. The chain's CDR3 is CASDRGDTQYF. CDR3 nucleotide sequence: TGTGCCAGCGACAGGGGTGATACGCAGTATTTT. The chain recombines TRBV2 with TRBJ2-3; 8 positions agree with TRBD1. V dropped 8 bases and J dropped 6; count of bases not matched to a gene: 1. This CDR3 is 11 amino acids long. Germline CDR1 and CDR2: SNHLY and FYNNEI.

V and J are TRBV9 and TRBJ2-5; no clear D gene. Trimming pared 0 bases from V and 9 bases from J, leaving 18 bases between. The CDR3 contains 15 residues. The germline gives CDR1 SGDLS, CDR2 YYNGEE. CDR3 DNA sequence: TGTGCCAGCAGCGTAGCTGCCGTAGTATCCGGTGCCCAGTACTTC. Translated: CASSVAAVVSGAQYF.

The chain joins TRBV19 to TRBJ2-5; tentatively, D is TRBD1 (6 bases). The CDR3 covers 16 residues. From germline, CDR1 is LNHDA and CDR2 SQIVND (reference sequence). V lost 3 bases, J lost 0 bases, and 14 bases lay in between. The CDR3 sequence: CASSIGQTPNQETQYF. Written as DNA, the CDR3 is TGTGCCAGTAGTATCGGACAGACGCCAAACCAAGAGACCCAGTACTTC.

This rearrangement joins TRBV6-6 to TRBJ1-6, with TRBD1 matching over 9 bases. In germline, CDR1 is MNHNY, CDR2 SVGAGI (reference sequence). V lost 10 bases, J lost 7 bases, and 5 bases stayed unmatched. The CDR3 is made up of 13 amino acids. CDR3 region: CATRTGENSPLHF. CDR3 sequence (DNA): TGTGCCACCAGGACAGGGGAGAATTCACCCCTCCACTTT.

The chain carries TRBV3-1 and TRBJ2-2; 13 bases align to TRBD2. There are 18 residues in the CDR3. Germline trimming cut 0 bases from V and 6 bases from J; bases unmatched to any gene: 7. Germline CDR1 reads LGHDT; CDR2 reads YNNKEL (reference sequence). The CDR3 loop is CASSQEGLAGSCAGELFF. The CDR3 DNA is TGTGCCAGCAGCCAAGAGGGACTAGCGGGATCGTGCGCCGGGGAGCTGTTTTTT.